This T cell receptor (beta chain) originates from a study of identical twins. Germline CDR1 reads LNHDA; CDR2 reads SQIVND (reference sequence). The CDR3 is 15 residues long. The V segment lost 7 bases and the J segment 3 bases; nucleotides outside the gene matches: 5. This clonotype was counted between two and nine times. Its antigen is not known. TCRdb called the 5' RACE reads again in MiXCR, with one record for every CDR3 protein. Of about 1.7 million distinct CDR3 sequences in the sample, around a third were seen once. Findings and caveats of the study: Low generation-probability sequences were in excess among twin-shared out-of-frame alpha sequences. Out-of-frame beta chain sequences displayed weaker excess sharing between twins. Findings depended on cross-sectional statistics rather than tracking the same donors.

The sequence was collected from a newborn girl in good health. The sample consisted of cord blood. The chain recombines TRBV19 with TRBJ2-1; 11 bases map to TRBD2. CDR3 bases: TGTGCCAGTACCTCCGGGACTAGCGGCTACAATGAGCAGTTCTTC. It yields the protein CASTSGTSGYNEQFF.